One and the same sample provided the 20 T cell receptor beta chains below, sequenced in a study of blood T cell repertoires in COVID-19 (dated by TCRdb to the early 2020s). Libraries were prepared through the immunoSEQ multiplex PCR assay. TCRdb limited this immuneACCESS table to in-frame rearrangements with V and J called. A share of clones is missing; checked studies link under half to unresolved V genes, and the rest is unexplained. The sample data list 300,000 or so clones, and about nine tenths of these were observed just once. Together, the top ten hold about 1.6% of the sample. The sample consisted of peripheral blood. Receptors originate from a woman aged 40 to 50 who had recovered from COVID-19.

The chain carries TRBV5-1 and TRBJ1-1, with D possibly matching TRBD1 (5 bases). Germline V gives CDR1 SGHRS, CDR2 YFSETQ. The V end was cut by 4 bases, the J end by 3 bases, with 13 bases between. The CDR3 is made up of 14 amino acids. In DNA, the CDR3 is TGCGCCAGCAGCCACCCGAAGGGGTACACTGAAGCTTTCTTT. It codes for CASSHPKGYTEAFF.

The chain has TRBV18 and TRBJ1-5; TRBD1 might be the D (6 bases). Trimming took off 2 bases at V and 2 bases at J, with 10 bases between the two ends. The CDR3 is made up of 15 amino acids. Germline lookup yields CDR1 KGHSH and CDR2 LQKENI. This chain's CDR3 is CASSPMGHGNQPQHF. The DNA for the CDR3 is TGTGCCAGCTCACCAATGGGACACGGCAATCAGCCCCAGCATTTT.

This clone was recorded only once. The rearrangement links TRBV3-1 (or the pseudogene TRBV3-2) to TRBJ1-1, with 8 bases that match TRBD1. This CDR3 region has 16 residues. The junction had 9 bases not matched to a gene; V was cut back by 1 base and J by 5 bases. From germline, CDR1 is LGHDT and CDR2 YNNKEL (reference sequence). For the CDR3, the DNA is TGTGCCAGCAGCCAAGCGCCAGGGGGCAAGAGGACTGAAGCTTTCTTT. Protein: CASSQAPGGKRTEAFF.

The CDR3, as DNA: TGTGCCAGCAGCCACGATCGGGGGGCCTACAATGAGCAGTTCTTC. Protein sequence: CASSHDRGAYNEQFF. V gene TRBV5-4 combines with J gene TRBJ2-1; TRBD2 agrees at 7 bases. The CDR3 runs to 15 residues. Germline CDR1 reads SGHNT; CDR2 reads YYREEE (reference sequence). Trimming removed 4 bases from V and 2 bases from J; junction bases left unmatched: 6. The variable domain in full, completed from reference TRBV5-4 and TRBJ2-1, reads ETGVTQSPTHLIKTRGQQVTLRCSSQSGHNTVSWYQQALGQGPQFIFQYYREEENGRGNFPPRFSGLQFPNYSSELNVNALELDDSALYLCASSHDRGAYNEQFFGPGTRLTVL.

V usage is TRBV25-1 and J usage is TRBJ2-3, with 9 bases aligning to TRBD2. The CDR3 is made up of 15 amino acids. The ends lost 0 bases at V and 8 bases at J; junction bases unmatched: 6. Per the germline V gene, CDR1 is MGHDK and CDR2 is SYGVNS. The CDR3 coding sequence is TGTGCCAGCAGTGAATACCTAGCGGGGTTCAGTACGCAGTATTTT. It is translated as CASSEYLAGFSTQYF.

The chain is built from TRBV6-5 and TRBJ1-3; D call uncertain. CDR1 MNHEY and CDR2 SVGAGI come from the germline V gene. The CDR3 contains 15 residues. Trimming took 0 bases from V and 0 from J, leaving 6 bases between them. The CDR3: CASSYSIVSGNTIYF. The CDR3 DNA reads as TGTGCCAGCAGTTACTCGATAGTCTCTGGAAACACCATATATTTT.

This clone was seen a single time. The chain is built from TRBV19 and TRBJ2-5, with TRBD2 as a possible D gene (7 bases). The ends were cut back, 2 bases at V and 4 bases at J, with 11 bases in the middle. Per germline, CDR1 LNHDA and CDR2 SQIVND (reference sequence). This CDR3 is built from 14 residues. CDR3 amino acids: CASSIQGRVETQYF. CDR3 coding DNA: TGTGCCAGTAGTATACAGGGGAGGGTAGAGACCCAGTACTTC.

This sequence joins TRBV27 and TRBJ1-5; 8 nucleotides align to TRBD1. The germline CDR1 and CDR2 sequences are MNHEY and SMNVEV (reference sequence). The CDR3 runs 14 residues. V shed 6 bases, J shed 1 base, and the junction held 2 bases outside the gene matches. In DNA form, the CDR3 reads TGTGCCAGCAGCGCAGGGGGCAGCAATCAGCCCCAGCATTTT. It codes for CASSAGGSNQPQHF.

The CDR3 sequence: CASSYLARVNYGYTF. CDR3 DNA: TGTGCCAGCAGTTACCTTGCGCGGGTTAACTATGGCTACACCTTC. This chain joins TRBV6-2 or TRBV6-3 and TRBJ1-2; no reliable D call. The germline CDR1 and CDR2 sequences are MNHEY and SVGEGT. The CDR3 runs to 15 residues. The V end lost 2 bases, the J end lost 1 base, and 11 bases lay between the germline ends.

The gene calls are TRBV6-5 and TRBJ2-7, with 7 bases lining up with TRBD1. V lost 7 bases, J lost 2 bases, and 5 bases stayed unmatched. The CDR3 length is 13 residues. Germline V gene lookup returns CDR1 MNHEY and CDR2 SVGAGI. The CDR3 bases are TGTGCCAGCATCAGGGGACAGACCTACGAGCAGTACTTC. This codes for CASIRGQTYEQYF.

The gene calls are TRBV20-1 and TRBJ2-5; no firm D call. The CDR3 runs 11 residues. The V gene lost 2 bases and the J gene lost 5 bases, with 6 bases spanning the gap. From germline, CDR1 is DFQATT and CDR2 SNEGSKA (reference sequence). The CDR3 here is CSARSFETQYF. Here the CDR3 DNA reads TGCAGTGCTAGATCCTTCGAGACCCAGTACTTC.

The rearrangement joins TRBV18 to TRBJ2-1; 10 nucleotides line up with TRBD2. Germline V gene data show CDR1 as KGHSH and CDR2 as LQKENI. V lost 2 bases, J lost 9 bases, and 10 bases stayed unmatched. The CDR3 covers 16 residues. CDR3 region: CASSPSSSGGAGEQFF. The DNA for the CDR3 is TGTGCCAGCTCACCATCTTCCAGCGGGGGGGCGGGTGAGCAGTTCTTC.

V and J are TRBV19 and TRBJ2-7; 7 bases map to TRBD1. V dropped 5 bases and J dropped 6; count of bases not matched to a gene: 7. The CDR3 consists of 13 residues. Germline-derived CDR1 and CDR2 are LNHDA and SQIVND (reference sequence). CDR3 in DNA: TGTGCCAGTAGTCCTACAGGGGCCGGCGAGCAGTACTTC. Protein product: CASSPTGAGEQYF.

DNA of the CDR3: TGCGCCAGCAGCTCCGGGGAGCGGGATACGCAGTATTTT. This encodes CASSSGERDTQYF. The rearrangement uses TRBV5-1 and TRBJ2-3, with D possibly being TRBD2 (5 bases). The CDR3 runs 13 residues. Germline CDR1 SGHRS, CDR2 YFSETQ. V lost 3 bases to trimming and J lost 6 bases, with 11 bases between them.

CDR3 amino acids: CASRGEGYGYTF. CDR3 sequence (DNA): TGCGCCAGCAGAGGGGAGGGGTATGGCTACACCTTC. The chain links TRBV5-1 to TRBJ1-2; maybe TRBD1 (5 bases). The CDR3 runs 12 residues. V was cut by 5 bases and J by 5 bases, with 10 bases left in between. Per germline, CDR1 SGHRS and CDR2 YFSETQ.

This clone was seen only a few times. For the CDR3, the DNA is TGTGCCAGCGGTCTCGGGAACACTGAAGCTTTCTTT. Encoded protein: CASGLGNTEAFF. This sequence joins TRBV12-3 or TRBV12-4 and TRBJ1-1; D ambiguous. V was trimmed by 8 bases and J by 1 base, leaving 8 bases between them. The CDR3 contains 12 residues.

A note on this clone: Other DNA sequences in the sample encode the same CDR3. The genes are TRBV5-1 and TRBJ1-1; D unresolved. Germline values: CDR1 SGHRS, CDR2 YFSETQ. This CDR3 contains 13 residues. The V gene lost 2 bases and the J gene lost 1 base, with 6 bases spanning the gap. CDR3 in DNA: TGCGCCAGCAGCTTTCAGGAGAACACTGAAGCTTTCTTT. Residues: CASSFQENTEAFF. The full variable domain, rest sourced from reference TRBV5-1 and TRBJ1-1, is KAGVTQTPRYLIKTRGQQVTLSCSPISGHRSVSWYQQTPGQGLQFLFEYFSETQRNKGNFPGRFSGRQFSNSRSEMNVSTLELGDSALYLCASSFQENTEAFFGQGTRLTVV.

The V and J genes are TRBV7-3 and TRBJ2-5; TRBD1 agrees at 10 bases. Trimming at V came to 4 bases and at J to 5 bases, leaving 4 bases not matched to a gene. The V gene's germline CDR1 is SGHTA and CDR2 FQGTGA. CDR3 length: 14 residues. This CDR3 reads CASSSPGQGETQYF. The CDR3 nucleotides read TGTGCCAGCAGCTCTCCGGGACAGGGGGAGACCCAGTACTTC.

With regard to this clone: Other nucleotide sequences in the sample specify the same CDR3. This rearrangement joins TRBV6-5 to TRBJ1-2; a possible D gene is TRBD1 (5 bases). There are 12 residues in the CDR3. Germline CDR1 and CDR2: MNHEY and SVGAGI. With 7 bases removed from V and 4 bases from J, the gap between germline ends came to 10 bases. In DNA form, the CDR3 reads TGTGCCAGCACCGGGGGAGGCTATGGCTACACCTTC. It is translated as CASTGGGYGYTF.

The sample holds one count of this clone. The same CDR3 also results from other DNA sequences found in this sample. The chain employs TRBV6-5 and TRBJ2-7; TRBD1 aligns across 9 bases. J lost 3 bases, V lost 2 bases, and 2 bases had no gene match. The CDR3 extends over 14 amino acids. Per germline, CDR1 MNHEY and CDR2 SVGAGI. CDR3 in DNA: TGTGCCAGCAGTTACCGGGGACAGGGCTACGAGCAGTACTTC. Its translation: CASSYRGQGYEQYF.